Presented here are 3 T cell receptor beta chains from one specimen sequenced in a study of neurological immune-mediated disorders. TCRdb redid the calling of the 5' RACE reads with MiXCR, one entry per CDR3 protein. The table lists tens of thousands of distinct CDR3 sequences, 7% to 8.5% of them singletons. The sequenced sample consisted of CD4+ T cells from blood. These TCRs come from a man aged 45-65 years in good health.

In this sample, this clonotype turned up many times. The chain joins TRBV20-1 to TRBJ1-6; TRBD1 agrees at 7 bases. The CDR3 contains 14 residues. The V segment lost 3 bases and the J segment 5 bases; nucleotides outside the gene matches: 4. Germline CDR1 DFQATT, CDR2 SNEGSKA (reference sequence). The CDR3 region is CSASPGTDNSPLHF. CDR3 in DNA: TGCAGTGCTAGCCCCGGGACAGATAATTCACCCCTCCACTTT.

Ten or more counts support this clonotype. J is TRBJ2-3 and V is TRBV3-1; TRBD2 agrees at 16 bases. This CDR3 has 21 amino acids. V shed 3 bases and J 2 bases; nucleotides not matched to a gene: 14. In germline, CDR1 is LGHDT, CDR2 YNNKEL (reference sequence). The CDR3 sequence: CASSHTSGLAGGLFHTDTQYF. In DNA, the CDR3 is TGTGCCAGCAGCCACACCTCGGGACTAGCGGGAGGGCTGTTCCACACAGATACGCAGTATTTT.

The chain links TRBV20-1 to TRBJ1-6, with D tentatively TRBD1 (6 bases). Trimming stripped 3 bases from V and 6 bases from J, with 12 bases between. Germline lookup yields CDR1 DFQATT and CDR2 SNEGSKA (reference sequence). The length of the CDR3 is 14 residues. CDR3 protein: CSARTGQINSPLHF. The CDR3 DNA follows: TGCAGTGCTAGGACTGGACAGATTAATTCACCCCTCCACTTT.